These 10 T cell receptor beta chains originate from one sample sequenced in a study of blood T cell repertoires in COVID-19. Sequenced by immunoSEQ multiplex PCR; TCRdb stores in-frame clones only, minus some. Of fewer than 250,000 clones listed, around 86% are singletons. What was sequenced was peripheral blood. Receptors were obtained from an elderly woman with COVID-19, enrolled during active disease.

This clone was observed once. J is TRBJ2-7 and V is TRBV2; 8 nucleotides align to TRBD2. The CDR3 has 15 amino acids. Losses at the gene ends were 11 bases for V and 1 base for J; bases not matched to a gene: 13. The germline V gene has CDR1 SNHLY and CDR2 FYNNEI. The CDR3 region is CASFPPGGGSYEQYF. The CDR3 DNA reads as TGTGCCTCCTTCCCACCCGGGGGGGGATCCTACGAGCAGTACTTC.

DNA of the CDR3: TGTGCCTGGACGATCGGACAGGGGGCGCGCCAACTTGGCTACACCTTC. Protein sequence: CAWTIGQGARQLGYTF. The chain employs TRBV30 and TRBJ1-2, with 11 bases matching TRBD1. This CDR3 contains 16 residues. Trimming at V came to 4 bases and at J to 7 bases, leaving 14 bases not matched to a gene. CDR1 GTSNPN and CDR2 SVGIG come from the germline V gene (reference sequence).

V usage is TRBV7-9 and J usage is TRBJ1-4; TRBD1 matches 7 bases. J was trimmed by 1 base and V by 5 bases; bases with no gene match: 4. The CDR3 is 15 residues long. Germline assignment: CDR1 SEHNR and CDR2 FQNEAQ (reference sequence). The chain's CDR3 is CASSRQGLTNEKLFF. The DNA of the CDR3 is TGTGCCAGCAGCCGACAGGGTTTAACTAATGAAAAACTGTTTTTT.

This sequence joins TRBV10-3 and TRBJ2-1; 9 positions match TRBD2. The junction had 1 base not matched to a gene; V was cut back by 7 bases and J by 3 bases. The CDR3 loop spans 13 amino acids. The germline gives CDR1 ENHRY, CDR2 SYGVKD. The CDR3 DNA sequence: TGTGCCATCACTAGCGGGGACTACAATGAGCAGTTCTTC. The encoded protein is CAITSGDYNEQFF.

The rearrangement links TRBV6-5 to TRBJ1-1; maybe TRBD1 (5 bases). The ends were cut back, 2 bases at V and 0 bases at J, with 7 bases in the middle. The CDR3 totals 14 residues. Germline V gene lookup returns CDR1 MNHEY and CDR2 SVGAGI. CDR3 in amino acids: CASSYATVNTEAFF. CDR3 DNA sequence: TGTGCCAGCAGTTACGCGACAGTGAACACTGAAGCTTTCTTT.

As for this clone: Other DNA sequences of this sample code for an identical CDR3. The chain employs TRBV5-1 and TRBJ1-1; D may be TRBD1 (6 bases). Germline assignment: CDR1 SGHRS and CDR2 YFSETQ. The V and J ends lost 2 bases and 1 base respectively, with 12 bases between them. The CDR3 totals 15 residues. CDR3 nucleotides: TGCGCCAGCAGCTTCACAGGGTTGGGGAACACTGAAGCTTTCTTT. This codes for CASSFTGLGNTEAFF.

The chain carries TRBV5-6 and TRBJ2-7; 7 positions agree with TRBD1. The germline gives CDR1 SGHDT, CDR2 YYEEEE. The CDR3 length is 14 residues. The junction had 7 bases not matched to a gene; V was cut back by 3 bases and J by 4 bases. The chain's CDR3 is CASSWGKGAYEQYF. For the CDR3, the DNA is TGTGCCAGCAGCTGGGGGAAGGGGGCGTACGAGCAGTACTTC. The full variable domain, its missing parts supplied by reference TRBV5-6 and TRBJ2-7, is DAGVTQSPTHLIKTRGQQVTLRCSPKSGHDTVSWYQQALGQGPQFIFQYYEEEERQRGNFPDRFSGHQFPNYSSELNVNALLLGDSALYLCASSWGKGAYEQYFGPGTRLTVT.

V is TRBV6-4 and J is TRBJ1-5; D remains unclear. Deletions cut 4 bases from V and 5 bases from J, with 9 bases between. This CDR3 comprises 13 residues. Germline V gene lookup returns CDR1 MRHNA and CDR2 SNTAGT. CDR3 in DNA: TGTGCCAGCAGTGGGGAGCCCTATCAGCCCCAGCATTTT. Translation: CASSGEPYQPQHF.

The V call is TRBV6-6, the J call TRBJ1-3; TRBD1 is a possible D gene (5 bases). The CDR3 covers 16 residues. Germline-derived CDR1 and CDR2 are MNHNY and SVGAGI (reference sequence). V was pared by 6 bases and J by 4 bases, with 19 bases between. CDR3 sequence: CASSSRKGAGGNTIYF. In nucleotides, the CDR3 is TGTGCCAGCAGCAGCCGGAAAGGGGCGGGAGGAAACACCATATATTTT.

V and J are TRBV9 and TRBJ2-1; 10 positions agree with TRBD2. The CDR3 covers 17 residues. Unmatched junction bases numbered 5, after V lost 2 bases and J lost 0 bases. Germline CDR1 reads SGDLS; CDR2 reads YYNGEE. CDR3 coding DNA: TGTGCCAGCAGCGTGAATAGCGGGGGGAGCTCCTACAATGAGCAGTTCTTC. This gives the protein CASSVNSGGSSYNEQFF.